This TCR beta chain derives from a study of T cells in Graves' hyperthyroidism and ophthalmopathy. Study-level information: Peripheral blood draws took place at initial diagnosis, ahead of any treatment. Study-wide findings and caveats: Researchers report that a 13 V-J model separated ophthalmopathy from stable hyperthyroidism.

Amplification of TCR beta CDR3 regions used RNA as the template. HTBI primers were the set used in a first-round RT-PCR of the TCR CDR3. TCRdb itself ran the multiplex PCR reads through MiXCR, one entry per CDR3 protein. The sample includes 300,000 to 350,000 distinct CDR3 sequences, 15% to 20% seen only once; the top ten take approximately 49%. CDR3 length: 15 amino acids. From germline, CDR1 is SGHVS and CDR2 FQNEAQ. Deletions cut 2 bases from V and 7 bases from J, with 15 bases between. There are many counts of this clonotype. Antigen: not known. The chain couples TRBV7-8 to TRBJ2-1; tentatively, D is TRBD1 (6 bases). The sequencing input was blood. The receptor was derived from a woman in her fifties or sixties with Graves' hyperthyroidism. CDR3 bases: TGTGCCAGCAGCTTAATGGACAGCGCGTGGAATGAGCAGTTCTTC. Its protein is CASSLMDSAWNEQFF.